Below, 21 T cell receptor beta chains from the same sample are listed, as sequenced in a study of cytomegalovirus exposure and HLA in healthy donors. The PCR made use of 60 Vbeta and 13 Jbeta primers. Using immunoSEQ multiplex PCR, the repertoire was profiled, and TCRdb retains in-frame clones only, with some absent. The sample carries 100,000 to 150,000 clones, roughly 74% recorded once. Sequenced input: PBMCs. All receptors come from a woman between 45 and 60 years old in good health and CMV-seropositive.

The J gene is TRBJ1-3, the V gene TRBV28; perhaps TRBD1 as D (6 bases). The germline V gene has CDR1 MDHEN and CDR2 SYDVKM. The CDR3 is 11 residues long. The CDR3 region has the DNA TGTCAGACCCAGGGGAGGGACACCATATATTTT. Translation gives CQTQGRDTIYF.

This clone has a handful of counts. This chain joins TRBV7-2 and TRBJ2-3; TRBD2 matches 8 bases. This CDR3 contains 17 residues. V lost 2 bases, J lost 1 base, and 8 bases stayed unmatched. Germline CDR1 and CDR2: SGHTA and FQGNSA. CDR3 region: CASSLPRGGPGTDTQYF. The CDR3 bases are TGTGCCAGCAGCTTACCTCGCGGGGGGCCGGGCACAGATACGCAGTATTTT.

J is TRBJ2-7 and V is TRBV5-4; maybe TRBD1 (6 bases). Germline V gene sequence: CDR1 SGHNT, CDR2 YYREEE (reference sequence). This CDR3 contains 14 residues. V lost 0 bases, J lost 2 bases, and 9 bases lay in between. CDR3 bases: TGTGCCAGCAGCTTGGTTCCAGGGGCCTACGAGCAGTACTTC. This encodes CASSLVPGAYEQYF.

The J gene is TRBJ1-5, the V gene TRBV30; TRBD1 aligns across 7 bases. Trimming at V came to 2 bases and at J to 3 bases, leaving 7 bases not matched to a gene. Germline CDR1 GTSNPN, CDR2 SVGIG (reference sequence). The CDR3 is made up of 15 amino acids. The CDR3 DNA reads TGTGCCTGGAGTACAGGGGTGAACATCAATCAGCCCCAGCATTTT. This gives the protein CAWSTGVNINQPQHF.

This chain connects TRBV7-2 to TRBJ1-3, with TRBD1 matching over 7 bases. CDR3 length: 14 amino acids. Germline loops: CDR1 SGHTA, CDR2 FQGNSA. The trim removed 5 bases at V and 4 bases at J, leaving 5 bases unmatched. CDR3 residues: CASSTWTGGNTIYF. The DNA of the CDR3 is TGTGCCAGCAGCACCTGGACAGGCGGAAACACCATATATTTT.

As for this clone: Other DNA sequences in the sample encode the same CDR3. V gene TRBV7-2 combines with J gene TRBJ1-2; TRBD1 agrees at 7 bases. The germline V gene encodes CDR1 SGHTA and CDR2 FQGNSA. The length of the CDR3 is 12 residues. Losses at the gene ends were 5 bases for V and 8 bases for J; bases not matched to a gene: 5. CDR3 region: CASSPQGGGYTF. The CDR3 region has the DNA TGTGCCAGCAGCCCTCAGGGGGGAGGCTACACCTTC. Based on the CDR3 plus reference TRBV7-2 and TRBJ1-2, the full variable domain is GAGVSQSPSNKVTEKGKDVELRCDPISGHTALYWYRQSLGQGLEFLIYFQGNSAPDKSGLPSDRFSAERTGGSVSTLTIQRTQQEDSAVYLCASSPQGGGYTFGSGTRLTVV.

The genes are TRBV28 and TRBJ1-2; D might be TRBD1 (6 bases). There are 13 residues in the CDR3. Germline V gives CDR1 MDHEN, CDR2 SYDVKM. Trimming stripped 6 bases from V and 7 bases from J, with 15 bases between. The CDR3 sequence: CASSDGQSLGYTF. CDR3 coding DNA: TGTGCCAGCAGCGATGGACAGTCTCTTGGCTACACCTTC.

The V gene is TRBV19, the J gene TRBJ1-4; TRBD1 matches 9 bases. The CDR3 covers 12 residues. The V gene's germline CDR1 is LNHDA and CDR2 SQIVND (reference sequence). The V and J ends lost 6 bases and 13 bases, in that order; junction bases with no gene match: 6. CDR3 region: CASRGQGGGLFF. Written as DNA, the CDR3 is TGTGCCAGTAGGGGACAGGGAGGCGGACTGTTTTTT.

V is TRBV4-1 and J is TRBJ1-1; D not certain. Germline V gene lookup returns CDR1 MGHRA and CDR2 YSYEKL. V lost 1 base to trimming and J lost 3 bases, with 6 bases between them. The CDR3 is 13 residues long. The CDR3 loop reads CASSQVLYTEAFF. In DNA, the CDR3 is TGCGCCAGCAGCCAAGTCCTCTACACTGAAGCTTTCTTT.

This chain links TRBV2 with TRBJ1-6, with TRBD1 identical over 9 bases. CDR1 SNHLY and CDR2 FYNNEI come from the germline V gene. The CDR3 consists of 13 residues. V trimming: 7 bases; J trimming: 9 bases; junction bases outside the gene matches: 4. CDR3 in DNA: TGTGCCAGCAAAGGGACAGGGATTTCACCCCTCCACTTT. Amino acids: CASKGTGISPLHF.

J is TRBJ1-3 and V is TRBV9; 7 nucleotides match TRBD1. The germline gives CDR1 SGDLS, CDR2 YYNGEE. With V trimmed by 4 bases and J by 1 base, 8 bases remained unmatched. CDR3 length equals 16 residues. CDR3 bases: TGTGCCAGCAGCCCCTTCAGGGGGTCTTCTGGAAACACCATATATTTT. Protein: CASSPFRGSSGNTIYF.

Here the CDR3 reads CASSLGTRVKNIQYF. Here the CDR3 DNA reads TGTGCCAGCAGTCTAGGGACTAGGGTGAAAAACATTCAGTACTTC. This chain joins TRBV5-6 and TRBJ2-4, with 8 bases aligning to TRBD2. The CDR3 sequence is 15 residues long. The J segment lost 4 bases and the V segment lost 5 bases, leaving 8 bases of the junction unmatched. Germline V lookup: CDR1 SGHDT, CDR2 YYEEEE.

V usage is TRBV2 and J usage is TRBJ1-4; TRBD1 matches 8 bases. Germline assignment: CDR1 SNHLY and CDR2 FYNNEI. The CDR3 is 14 amino acids. After removal of 1 base from V and 8 bases from J, the junction contained 3 bases not matched to a gene. CDR3 in DNA: TGTGCCAGCAGTGAAGGGACAGGGCGGGAAAAACTGTTTTTT. It yields the protein CASSEGTGREKLFF.

This clone was counted many times. The CDR3 spells CASSRLQGQGSGNTIYF. CDR3 coding DNA: TGCGCCAGCAGTCGACTCCAGGGACAGGGATCTGGAAACACCATATATTTT. The rearrangement uses TRBV4-1 and TRBJ1-3; 9 nucleotides agree with TRBD1. The germline V gene has CDR1 MGHRA and CDR2 YSYEKL. V shed 6 bases and J 1 base; nucleotides not matched to a gene: 10. This CDR3 has 17 residues.

The gene calls are TRBV6-5 and TRBJ2-2; 9 nucleotides match TRBD2. In germline, CDR1 is MNHEY, CDR2 SVGAGI. V trimming: 2 bases; J trimming: 4 bases; junction bases outside the gene matches: 2. The CDR3 length is 15 residues. The chain's CDR3 is CASSYVAGATGELFF. The CDR3 bases are TGTGCCAGCAGTTACGTAGCGGGGGCCACCGGGGAGCTGTTTTTT.

The rearrangement uses TRBV20-1 and TRBJ2-5; D perhaps matches TRBD2 (5 bases). There are 11 residues in the CDR3. Germline V gene lookup returns CDR1 DFQATT and CDR2 SNEGSKA (reference sequence). V lost 3 bases and J lost 9, with 11 bases in between. CDR3 region: CSARDHGAQYF. CDR3 in DNA: TGCAGTGCTAGGGACCACGGGGCCCAGTACTTC.

V gene TRBV7-7 combines with J gene TRBJ2-5; 9 nucleotides match TRBD2. V shed 1 base and J 3 bases; nucleotides not matched to a gene: 6. The CDR3 runs to 16 residues. In germline, CDR1 is SSHAT, CDR2 FNYEAQ (reference sequence). The CDR3 loop is CASSLGKGGGEETQYF. The CDR3 coding sequence is TGTGCCAGCAGCTTAGGAAAAGGCGGGGGGGAAGAGACCCAGTACTTC.

As to this clone: The identical CDR3 is also encoded by other nucleotide sequences in the sample. The J gene is TRBJ1-5, the V gene TRBV5-1; the D gene is possibly TRBD1 (5 bases). The CDR3 has 14 residues. V lost 4 bases to trimming and J lost 0 bases, with 8 bases between them. Per the germline V gene, CDR1 is SGHRS and CDR2 is YFSETQ. This chain's CDR3 is CASSPDSSNQPQHF. The CDR3 DNA reads as TGCGCCAGCAGCCCAGACAGTAGCAATCAGCCCCAGCATTTT.

In regard to this clone: The same CDR3 can be traced to other DNA sequences in this sample. The chain uses TRBV5-1 and TRBJ2-3; 10 bases fit TRBD2. Trimming took 3 bases from V and 0 from J; bases not matched to a gene: 13. The CDR3 runs to 19 residues. Per germline, CDR1 SGHRS and CDR2 YFSETQ. This CDR3 is CASSSGTSVALWSTDTQYF. The CDR3 nucleotides read TGCGCCAGCAGCTCAGGGACTAGCGTCGCCCTCTGGAGCACAGATACGCAGTATTTT. The full variable domain, its missing parts supplied by reference TRBV5-1 and TRBJ2-3, is KAGVTQTPRYLIKTRGQQVTLSCSPISGHRSVSWYQQTPGQGLQFLFEYFSETQRNKGNFPGRFSGRQFSNSRSEMNVSTLELGDSALYLCASSSGTSVALWSTDTQYFGPGTRLTVL.

V is TRBV4-3 and J is TRBJ2-3, with 7 bases aligning to TRBD1. Germline CDR1 reads LGHNA; CDR2 reads YSLEER. CDR3 length: 17 amino acids. Trimming took 0 bases from V and 4 from J; bases not matched to a gene: 10. The CDR3 region is CASSQDGNRGIADTQYF. The CDR3 nucleotides read TGCGCCAGCAGCCAAGACGGGAACAGGGGAATTGCAGATACGCAGTATTTT.

As DNA, the CDR3 is TGTGCCAGCACCCCCTCCGGGGGAGGTGGAGAGACCCAGTACTTC. Its protein product is CASTPSGGGGETQYF. The J gene is TRBJ2-5, the V gene TRBV6-5; the D gene is possibly TRBD2 (6 bases). Trimming took off 7 bases at V and 4 bases at J, with 19 bases between the two ends. This CDR3 is built from 15 residues. CDR1 and CDR2 from the germline V gene are MNHEY and SVGAGI.